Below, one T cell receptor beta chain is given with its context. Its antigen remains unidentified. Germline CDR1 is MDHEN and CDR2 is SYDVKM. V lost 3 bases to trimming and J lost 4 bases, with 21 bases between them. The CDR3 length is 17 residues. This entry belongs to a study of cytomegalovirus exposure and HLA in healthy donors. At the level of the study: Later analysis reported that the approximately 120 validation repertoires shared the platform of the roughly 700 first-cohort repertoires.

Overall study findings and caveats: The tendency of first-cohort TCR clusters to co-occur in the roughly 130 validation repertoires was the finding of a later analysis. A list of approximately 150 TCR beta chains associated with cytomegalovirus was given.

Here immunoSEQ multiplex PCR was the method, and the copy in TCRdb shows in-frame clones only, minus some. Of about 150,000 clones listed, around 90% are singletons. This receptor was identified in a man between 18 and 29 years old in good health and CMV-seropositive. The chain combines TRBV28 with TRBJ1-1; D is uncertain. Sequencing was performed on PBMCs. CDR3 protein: CASSFSFSALGSTEAFF. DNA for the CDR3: TGTGCCAGCAGTTTTAGCTTTTCGGCCCTGGGGAGCACTGAAGCTTTCTTT.